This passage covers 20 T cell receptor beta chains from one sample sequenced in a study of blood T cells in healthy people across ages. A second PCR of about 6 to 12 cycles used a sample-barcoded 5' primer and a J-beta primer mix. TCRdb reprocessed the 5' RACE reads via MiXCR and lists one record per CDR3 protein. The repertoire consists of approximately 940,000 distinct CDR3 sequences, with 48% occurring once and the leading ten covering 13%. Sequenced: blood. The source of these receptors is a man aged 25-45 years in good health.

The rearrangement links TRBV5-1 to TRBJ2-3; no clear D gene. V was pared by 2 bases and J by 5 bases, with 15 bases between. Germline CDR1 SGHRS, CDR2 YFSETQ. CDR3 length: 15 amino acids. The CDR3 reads CASSFSDPSLDTQYF. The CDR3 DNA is TGCGCCAGCAGCTTCTCTGATCCGTCCCTAGATACGCAGTATTTT.

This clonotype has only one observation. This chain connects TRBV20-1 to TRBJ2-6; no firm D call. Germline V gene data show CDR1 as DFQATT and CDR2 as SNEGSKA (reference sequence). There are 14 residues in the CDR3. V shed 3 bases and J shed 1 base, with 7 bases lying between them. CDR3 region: CSARIASGANVLTF. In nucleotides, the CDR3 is TGCAGTGCTAGGATAGCTTCTGGGGCCAACGTCCTGACTTTC.

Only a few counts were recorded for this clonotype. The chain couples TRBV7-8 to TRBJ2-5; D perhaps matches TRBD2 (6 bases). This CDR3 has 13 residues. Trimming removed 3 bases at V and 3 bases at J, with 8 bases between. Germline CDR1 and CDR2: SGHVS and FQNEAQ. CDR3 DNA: TGTGCCAGCAGCTTCCAGCGGGAAGAGACCCAGTACTTC. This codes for CASSFQREETQYF.

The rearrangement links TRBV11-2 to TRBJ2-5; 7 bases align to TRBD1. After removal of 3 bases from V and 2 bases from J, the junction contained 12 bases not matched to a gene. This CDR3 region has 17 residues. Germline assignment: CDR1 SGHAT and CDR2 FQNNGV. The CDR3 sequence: CASSLGQSGGQQETQYF. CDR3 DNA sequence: TGTGCCAGCAGCTTGGGTCAAAGTGGGGGACAGCAAGAGACCCAGTACTTC.

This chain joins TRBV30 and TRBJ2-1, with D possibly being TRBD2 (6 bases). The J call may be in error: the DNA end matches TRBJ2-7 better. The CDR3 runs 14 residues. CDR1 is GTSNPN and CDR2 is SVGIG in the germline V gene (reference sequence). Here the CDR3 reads CAWTFGSSYNEQYF. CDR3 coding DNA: TGTGCCTGGACCTTCGGGAGCTCCTACAATGAGCAGTACTTC.

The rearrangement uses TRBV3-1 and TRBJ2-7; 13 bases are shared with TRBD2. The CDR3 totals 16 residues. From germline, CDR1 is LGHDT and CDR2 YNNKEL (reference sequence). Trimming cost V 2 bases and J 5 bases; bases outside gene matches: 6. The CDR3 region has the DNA TGTGCCAGCAGCCAACCAAGACTAGCGGGGGGTAACGAGCAGTACTTC. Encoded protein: CASSQPRLAGGNEQYF.

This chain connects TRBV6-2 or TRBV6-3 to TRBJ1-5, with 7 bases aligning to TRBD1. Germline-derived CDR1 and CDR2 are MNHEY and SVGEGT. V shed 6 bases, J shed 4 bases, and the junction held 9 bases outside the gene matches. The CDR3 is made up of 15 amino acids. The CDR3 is CASRKTGMPNQPQHF. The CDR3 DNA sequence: TGTGCCAGCAGGAAGACAGGGATGCCTAATCAGCCCCAGCATTTT.

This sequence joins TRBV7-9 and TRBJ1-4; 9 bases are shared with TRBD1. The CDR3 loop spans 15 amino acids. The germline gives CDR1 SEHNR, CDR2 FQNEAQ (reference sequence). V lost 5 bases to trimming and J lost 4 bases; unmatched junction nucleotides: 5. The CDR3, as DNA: TGTGCCAGCAGCAGTCCGGGACAGGGTAATGAAAAACTGTTTTTT. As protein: CASSSPGQGNEKLFF.

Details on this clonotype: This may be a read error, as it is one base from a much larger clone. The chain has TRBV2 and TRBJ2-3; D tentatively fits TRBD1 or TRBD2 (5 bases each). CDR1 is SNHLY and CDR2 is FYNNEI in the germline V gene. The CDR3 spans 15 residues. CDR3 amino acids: CTSSEGLGRVDTQYF. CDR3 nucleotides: TGTACCAGCAGTGAGGGGCTAGGACGGGTAGATACGCAGTATTTT.

DNA of the CDR3: TGTGCCAGCAGCGTAGACCGAGAGCAGTTCTTC. This encodes CASSVDREQFF. This chain connects TRBV9 to TRBJ2-1, with D hard to call. Trimming shortened V by 0 bases and J by 10 bases, and 5 bases separated the two germline ends. Germline CDR1 and CDR2: SGDLS and YYNGEE. This CDR3 spans 11 amino acids.

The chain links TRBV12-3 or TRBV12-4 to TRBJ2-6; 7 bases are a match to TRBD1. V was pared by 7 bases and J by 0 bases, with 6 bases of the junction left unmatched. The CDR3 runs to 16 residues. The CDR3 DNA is TGTGCCAGCACCGGACAGGCCCTCTCTGGGGCCAACGTCCTGACTTTC. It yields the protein CASTGQALSGANVLTF.

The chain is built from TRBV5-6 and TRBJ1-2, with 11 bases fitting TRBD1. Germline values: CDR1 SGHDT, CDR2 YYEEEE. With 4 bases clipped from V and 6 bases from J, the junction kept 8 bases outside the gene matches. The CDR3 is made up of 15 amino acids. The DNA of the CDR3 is TGTGCCAGCAGCCGAGGACAGGGGGCGCCTAATGGCTACACCTTC. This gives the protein CASSRGQGAPNGYTF.

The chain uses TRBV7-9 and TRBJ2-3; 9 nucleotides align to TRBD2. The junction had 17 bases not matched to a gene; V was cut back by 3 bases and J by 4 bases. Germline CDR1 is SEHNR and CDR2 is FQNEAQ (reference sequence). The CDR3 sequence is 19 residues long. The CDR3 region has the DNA TGTGCCAGCAGCTTCACAACCTCAATAGCGGGGGCCGTTGCAGATACGCAGTATTTT. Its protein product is CASSFTTSIAGAVADTQYF.

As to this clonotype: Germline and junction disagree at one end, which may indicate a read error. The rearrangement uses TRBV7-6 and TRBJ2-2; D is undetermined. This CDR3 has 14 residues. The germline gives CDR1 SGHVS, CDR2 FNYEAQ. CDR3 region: CVSSLAANTGELFF. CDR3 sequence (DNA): TGTGTCAGCAGCTTGGCTGCGAACACCGGGGAGCTGTTTTTT.

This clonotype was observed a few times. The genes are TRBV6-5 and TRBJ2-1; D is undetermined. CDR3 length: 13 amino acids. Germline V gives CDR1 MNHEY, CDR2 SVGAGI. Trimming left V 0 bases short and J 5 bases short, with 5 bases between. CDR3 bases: TGTGCCAGCAGTTACTCTAGTCACAATGAGCAGTTCTTC. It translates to CASSYSSHNEQFF.

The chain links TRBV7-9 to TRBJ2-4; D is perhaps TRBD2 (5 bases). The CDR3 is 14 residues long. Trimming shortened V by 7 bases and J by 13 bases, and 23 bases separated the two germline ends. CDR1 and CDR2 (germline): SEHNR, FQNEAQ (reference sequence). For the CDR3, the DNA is TGTGCCAGCATCGAACCCTACGGCAGGTGGGAGCAGTACTTC. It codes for CASIEPYGRWEQYF.

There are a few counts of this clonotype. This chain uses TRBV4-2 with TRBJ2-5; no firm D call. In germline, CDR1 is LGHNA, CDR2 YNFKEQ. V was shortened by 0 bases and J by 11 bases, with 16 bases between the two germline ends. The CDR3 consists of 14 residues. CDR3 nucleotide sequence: TGTGCCAGCAGCCAAGATAGGACGGTGCGTGAGCAGTACTTC. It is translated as CASSQDRTVREQYF.

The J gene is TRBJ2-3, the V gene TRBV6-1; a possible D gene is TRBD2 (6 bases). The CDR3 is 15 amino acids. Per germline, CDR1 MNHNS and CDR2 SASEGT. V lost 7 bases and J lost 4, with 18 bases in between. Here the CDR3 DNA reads TGTGCCAGCACTCTGGGGACTTCTGGGGCAGATACGCAGTATTTT. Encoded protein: CASTLGTSGADTQYF.

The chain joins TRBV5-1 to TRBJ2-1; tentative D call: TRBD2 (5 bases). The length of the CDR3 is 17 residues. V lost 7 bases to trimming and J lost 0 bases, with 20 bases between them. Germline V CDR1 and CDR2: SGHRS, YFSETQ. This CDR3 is CASGINPTGSSYNEQFF. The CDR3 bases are TGCGCCAGCGGCATAAACCCGACTGGGAGCTCCTACAATGAGCAGTTCTTC.

Here the CDR3 reads CASSAGLAGHRTDTQYF. CDR3 DNA sequence: TGTGCCAGCAGCGCTGGACTAGCGGGGCATCGCACAGATACGCAGTATTTT. V usage is TRBV9 and J usage is TRBJ2-3; 12 bases match TRBD2. Germline loops: CDR1 SGDLS, CDR2 YYNGEE. This CDR3 region has 17 residues. V gave up 3 bases and J gave up 1 base; unmatched junction bases: 6.